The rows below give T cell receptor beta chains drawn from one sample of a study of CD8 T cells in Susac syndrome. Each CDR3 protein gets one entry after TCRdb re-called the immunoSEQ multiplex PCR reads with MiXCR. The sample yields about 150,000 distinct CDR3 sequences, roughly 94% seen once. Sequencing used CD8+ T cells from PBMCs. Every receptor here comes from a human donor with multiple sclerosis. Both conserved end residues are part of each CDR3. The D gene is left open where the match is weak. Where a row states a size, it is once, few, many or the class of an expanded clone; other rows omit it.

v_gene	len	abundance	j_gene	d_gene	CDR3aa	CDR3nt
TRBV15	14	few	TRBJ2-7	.	CATRPGLMFYEQYF	TGTGCCACCAGGCCGGGGTTGATGTTTTACGAGCAGTACTTC
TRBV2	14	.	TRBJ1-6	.	CASSSTDYNSPLHF	TGTGCCAGCAGTTCGACTGACTATAATTCACCCCTCCACTTT
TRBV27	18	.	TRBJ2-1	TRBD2	CASSLSRVVAGVYNEQFF	TGTGCCAGCAGTTTATCAAGGGTGGTGGCGGGAGTCTACAATGAGCAGTTCTTC
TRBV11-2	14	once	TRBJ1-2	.	CASSISRSNYGYTF	TGTGCCAGCAGCATATCCAGGAGCAACTATGGCTACACCTTC
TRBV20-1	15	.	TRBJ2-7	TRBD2	CSARPAGGYSYEQYF	TGCAGTGCACGGCCGGCGGGGGGATACTCCTACGAGCAGTACTTC
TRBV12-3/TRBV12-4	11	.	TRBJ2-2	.	CASRWNRELFF	TGTGCCAGCAGATGGAACCGGGAGCTGTTTTTT
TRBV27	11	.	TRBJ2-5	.	CASATGETQYF	TGTGCCAGCGCTACGGGGGAGACCCAGTACTTC
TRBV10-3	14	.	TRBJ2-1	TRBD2	CAISDLAGYNEQFF	TGTGCCATCAGTGACCTAGCGGGGTACAATGAGCAGTTCTTC
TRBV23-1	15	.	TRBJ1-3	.	CASSQTGRSGNTIYF	TGCGCCAGCAGTCAAACGGGTCGATCTGGAAACACCATATATTTT
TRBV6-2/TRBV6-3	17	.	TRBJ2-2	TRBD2	CASSFWTSEVNTGELFF	TGTGCCAGCAGTTTCTGGACTAGCGAAGTGAACACCGGGGAGCTGTTTTTT
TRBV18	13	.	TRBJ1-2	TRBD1	CASSPGGGDGYTF	TGTGCCAGCTCACCTGGAGGGGGCGATGGCTACACCTTC
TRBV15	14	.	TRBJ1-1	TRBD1	CATSRAGTGGRAFF	TGTGCCACCAGCAGAGCCGGGACAGGGGGCAGAGCTTTCTTT
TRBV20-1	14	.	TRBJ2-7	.	CSASAFGQLYEQYF	TGCAGTGCTAGTGCCTTCGGACAGCTCTACGAGCAGTACTTC
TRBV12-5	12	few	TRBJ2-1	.	CASGQGYNEQFF	TGTGCTAGTGGGCAGGGATACAATGAGCAGTTCTTC
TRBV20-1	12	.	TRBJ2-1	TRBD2	CSAPGGYNEQFF	TGCAGTGCTCCGGGGGGCTACAATGAGCAGTTCTTC
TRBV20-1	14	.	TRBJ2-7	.	CSARAAALGYEQYF	TGCAGTGCTAGGGCGGCAGCCCTAGGCTACGAGCAGTACTTC
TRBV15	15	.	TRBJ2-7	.	CATSRDPDSYYEQYF	TGTGCCACCAGCAGAGATCCGGACAGCTACTACGAGCAGTACTTC
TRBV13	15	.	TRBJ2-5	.	CASSSRLHTGETQYF	TGTGCCAGCAGCTCCCGTCTCCATACCGGGGAGACCCAGTACTTC
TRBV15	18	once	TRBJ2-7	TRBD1	CATGPGQTTKASFGEQYF	TGTGCCACCGGACCGGGACAGACGACTAAGGCTTCTTTTGGCGAGCAGTACTTC
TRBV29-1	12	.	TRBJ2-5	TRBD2	CSVRTSGETQYF	TGCAGCGTACGGACTAGCGGAGAGACCCAGTACTTC
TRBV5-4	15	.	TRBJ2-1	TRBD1	CASTSPGQAYNEQFF	TGTGCCAGCACCAGTCCGGGACAGGCCTACAATGAGCAGTTCTTC
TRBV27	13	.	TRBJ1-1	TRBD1	CASSSAGGFEAFF	TGTGCCAGCAGTTCGGCAGGGGGCTTTGAAGCTTTCTTT
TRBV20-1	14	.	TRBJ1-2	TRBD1	CSARSDRVANGYTF	TGCAGTGCTAGATCCGACAGGGTAGCGAATGGCTACACCTTC
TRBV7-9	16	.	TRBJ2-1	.	CASPEKAFPSDNEQFF	TGTGCCAGCCCGGAGAAGGCCTTCCCTTCCGACAATGAGCAGTTCTTC
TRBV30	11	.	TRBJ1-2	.	CVLLGRHGYTF	TGTGTCTTACTGGGTCGGCATGGCTACACCTTC
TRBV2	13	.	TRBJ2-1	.	CASGGGNYNEQFF	TGTGCCTCTGGAGGGGGGAACTACAATGAGCAGTTCTTC
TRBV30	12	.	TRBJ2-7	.	CAWSVSLIEQYF	TGTGCCTGGAGTGTTAGCCTTATCGAGCAGTACTTC
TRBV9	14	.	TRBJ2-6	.	CASSEASGANVLTF	TGTGCCAGCAGCGAGGCATCTGGGGCCAACGTCCTGACTTTC
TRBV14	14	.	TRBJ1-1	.	CASSPINSGTEAFF	TGTGCCAGCAGCCCCATCAACAGTGGCACTGAAGCTTTCTTT
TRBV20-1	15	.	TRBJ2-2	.	CSAWGAGMNTGELFF	TGCAGTGCTTGGGGTGCGGGAATGAACACCGGGGAGCTGTTTTTT